Given below is one TCR beta chain in context. What it binds is unknown. Assay: immunoSEQ multiplex PCR; the TCRdb copy retains only in-frame clones and omits some. The data show about 94,000 clones, nearly 90% seen once. The data are from a study of a mutant IDH1 vaccine in newly diagnosed glioma. With V trimmed by 3 bases and J by 3 bases, 8 bases remained unmatched. The length of the CDR3 is 16 residues. Germline CDR1 and CDR2: MNHNS and SASEGT. Time point given: week 47, end of study. It was 300 ug of mutant IDH1 20-mer peptide that made up each vaccine dose, given with topical imiquimod. Each tumor in the donors was a new WHO grade 3 or 4 astrocytoma, IDH1-mutant and ATRX-lost.

This specimen consisted of PBMCs, obtained from a glioma patient whose treatment included an IDH1 peptide vaccine. The rearrangement joins TRBV6-1 to TRBJ2-4, with TRBD2 identical over 7 bases. The receptor comes from a woman aged 50 to 60 with glioma. The CDR3 spells CASSEGGARGKNIQYF. DNA of the CDR3: TGTGCCAGCAGTGAGGGAGGGGCGAGGGGCAAAAACATTCAGTACTTC.